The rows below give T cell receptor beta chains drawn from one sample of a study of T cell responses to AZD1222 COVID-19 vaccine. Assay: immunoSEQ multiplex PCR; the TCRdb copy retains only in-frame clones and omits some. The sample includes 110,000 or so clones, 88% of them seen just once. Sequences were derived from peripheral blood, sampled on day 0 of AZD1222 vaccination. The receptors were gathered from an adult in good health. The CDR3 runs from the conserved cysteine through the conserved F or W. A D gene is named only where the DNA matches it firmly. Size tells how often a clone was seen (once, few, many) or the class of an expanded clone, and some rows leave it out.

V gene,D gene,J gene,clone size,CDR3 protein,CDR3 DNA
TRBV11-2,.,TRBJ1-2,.,CASSLEQRTGRTF,TGTGCCAGCAGCTTAGAACAGAGGACGGGTAGGACCTTC
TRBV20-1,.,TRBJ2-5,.,CSASAGKETQYF,TGCAGTGCTAGTGCGGGGAAAGAGACCCAGTACTTC
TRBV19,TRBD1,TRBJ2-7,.,CASSNPGDRNEQYF,TGTGCCAGTAGCAACCCGGGGGACAGGAACGAGCAGTACTTC
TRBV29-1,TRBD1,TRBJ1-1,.,CSASTGTNTEAFF,TGCAGCGCATCGACAGGGACGAACACTGAAGCTTTCTTT
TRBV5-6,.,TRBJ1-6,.,CASSLGRGYNSPLHF,TGTGCCAGCAGCTTGGGAAGGGGGTATAATTCACCCCTCCACTTT
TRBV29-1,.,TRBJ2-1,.,CSVESSRFYNEQFF,TGCAGCGTTGAATCCAGCCGATTCTACAATGAGCAGTTCTTC
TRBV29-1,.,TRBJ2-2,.,CSAPGANTGELFF,TGCAGCGCCCCGGGGGCGAACACCGGGGAGCTGTTTTTT
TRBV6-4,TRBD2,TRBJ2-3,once,CASSLTSGSTDTQYF,TGTGCCAGCAGCCTAACTAGCGGAAGCACAGATACGCAGTATTTT
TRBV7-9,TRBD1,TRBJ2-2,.,CASSLVWQGDTGELFF,TGTGCCAGCAGCTTAGTTTGGCAGGGGGACACCGGGGAGCTGTTTTTT
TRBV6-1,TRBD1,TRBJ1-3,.,CASSEQGQGDTIYF,TGTGCCAGCAGTGAACAGGGACAGGGTGACACCATATATTTT
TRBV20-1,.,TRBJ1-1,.,CSASTGDTEAFF,TGCAGTGCTAGTACGGGGGACACTGAAGCTTTCTTT
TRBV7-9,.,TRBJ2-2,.,CASSLLFRTSGTGELFF,TGTGCCAGCAGCTTACTGTTCAGGACCTCGGGCACCGGGGAGCTGTTTTTT
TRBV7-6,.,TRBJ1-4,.,CASSLLGGMGEKLFF,TGTGCCAGCAGCTTACTAGGAGGGATGGGTGAAAAACTGTTTTTT
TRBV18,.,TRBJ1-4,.,CASSPSQEGEKLFF,TGTGCCAGCTCACCAAGCCAGGAGGGTGAAAAACTGTTTTTT
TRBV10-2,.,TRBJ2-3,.,CASGPGYDDTDTQYF,TGCGCCAGCGGACCCGGGTACGACGACACAGATACGCAGTATTTT
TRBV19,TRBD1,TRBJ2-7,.,CASSRTGGFYEQYF,TGTGCCAGTAGCCGGACAGGGGGCTTCTACGAGCAGTACTTC
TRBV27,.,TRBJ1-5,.,CASSLGQNQPQHF,TGTGCCAGCAGTTTGGGACAAAATCAGCCCCAGCATTTT
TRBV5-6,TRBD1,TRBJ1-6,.,CASRSTGVHNSPLHF,TGTGCCAGCCGCTCGACAGGGGTACACAATTCACCCCTCCACTTT
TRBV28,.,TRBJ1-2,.,CASSYTGTNYGYTF,TGTGCCAGCAGTTACACCGGGACTAACTATGGCTACACCTTC
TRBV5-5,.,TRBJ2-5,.,CASSLAILPGFQETQYF,TGTGCCAGCAGCTTGGCCATTTTACCAGGGTTCCAAGAGACCCAGTACTTC
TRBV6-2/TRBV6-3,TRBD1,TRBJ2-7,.,CASSDQGQGPYEQYF,TGTGCCAGCAGTGACCAGGGACAGGGCCCCTACGAGCAGTACTTC